Below, 24 T cell receptor beta chains from the same sample are listed, as sequenced in a study of blood T cell repertoires in COVID-19. Sequenced by immunoSEQ multiplex PCR; TCRdb stores in-frame clones only, minus some. This sample has 240,000 or so clones, with just under 85% found just once. Sequenced material: peripheral blood. Every receptor here comes from a woman older than 75 with acute or convalescent COVID-19.

This clone appeared once. The rearrangement uses TRBV24-1 and TRBJ2-3; possibly TRBD1 for D (6 bases). The CDR3 totals 15 residues. Germline V lookup: CDR1 KGHDR, CDR2 SFDVKD. The germline V and J ends were trimmed by 4 bases and 2 bases, with 12 bases remaining between them. The CDR3 DNA is TGTGCCACCAGTGAATCGGGACACAACACAGATACGCAGTATTTT. Protein product: CATSESGHNTDTQYF.

This chain connects TRBV4-1 to TRBJ1-2; 11 bases align to TRBD1. V lost 4 bases and J lost 7; bases outside the gene matches: 8. The CDR3 runs to 15 residues. The germline CDR1 and CDR2 sequences are MGHRA and YSYEKL. The CDR3 sequence: CASSLPGQGAVGYTF. The CDR3 DNA reads TGCGCCAGCAGCCTCCCCGGACAGGGGGCGGTTGGCTACACCTTC.

Comment on this clone: The same CDR3 is also encoded by other DNA sequences in this sample. The chain carries TRBV7-9 and TRBJ2-2; TRBD1 is a possible D gene (6 bases). The CDR3 is 14 residues long. CDR1 and CDR2 (germline): SEHNR, FQNEAQ (reference sequence). Trimming took off 5 bases at V and 1 base at J, with 8 bases between the two ends. The CDR3 bases are TGTGCCAGCAGCGCGACAGGGAACACCGGGGAGCTGTTTTTT. Translated: CASSATGNTGELFF.

The chain uses TRBV27 and TRBJ2-3; 7 nucleotides agree with TRBD1. Germline assignment: CDR1 MNHEY and CDR2 SMNVEV (reference sequence). This CDR3 comprises 14 residues. The V and J ends lost 8 bases and 5 bases, in that order; junction bases with no gene match: 10. CDR3 sequence: CASGPGGYRDTQYF. CDR3 coding DNA: TGTGCCAGCGGGCCAGGGGGTTATAGAGATACGCAGTATTTT.

V is TRBV11-1 and J is TRBJ1-1; no firm D call. The CDR3 is 13 residues long. Germline V gives CDR1 SGHAT, CDR2 FQDESV (reference sequence). V lost 4 bases, J lost 0 bases, and 6 bases lay in between. CDR3 sequence reads: CASSSSVNTEAFF. The DNA for the CDR3 is TGTGCCAGCAGCTCATCAGTGAACACTGAAGCTTTCTTT.

This chain uses TRBV7-3 with TRBJ2-1; D is unclear. V lost 0 bases, J lost 0 bases, and 9 bases lay in between. This CDR3 is built from 16 residues. The germline gives CDR1 SGHTA, CDR2 FQGTGA. For the CDR3, the DNA is TGTGCCAGCAGCTTAACAAGCGAGAGCTCCTACAATGAGCAGTTCTTC. This sequence encodes CASSLTSESSYNEQFF. Variable domain in full (rest from reference TRBV7-3 and TRBJ2-1): GAGVSQTPSNKVTEKGKYVELRCDPISGHTALYWYRQSLGQGPEFLIYFQGTGAADDSGLPNDRFFAVRPEGSVSTLKIQRTERGDSAVYLCASSLTSESSYNEQFFGPGTRLTVL.

CDR3 DNA sequence: TGTGCCAGCAGTGCAGGACAGGGCAACAATCAGCCCCAGCATTTT. As protein: CASSAGQGNNQPQHF. The gene calls are TRBV27 and TRBJ1-5, with TRBD1 matching over 8 bases. V was clipped by 5 bases and J by 3 bases; unmatched bases: 6. This CDR3 is built from 15 residues. Germline V gives CDR1 MNHEY, CDR2 SMNVEV (reference sequence).

The rearrangement links TRBV28 to TRBJ1-3; no clear D. V was pared by 6 bases and J by 0 bases, with 12 bases between. The germline V gene encodes CDR1 MDHEN and CDR2 SYDVKM. The CDR3 sequence is 15 residues long. CDR3 loop: CASRSPGDSGNTIYF. CDR3 nucleotides: TGTGCCAGCAGGAGCCCAGGCGACTCTGGAAACACCATATATTTT.

The V gene is TRBV9, the J gene TRBJ1-1; 9 positions match TRBD1. V gave up 4 bases and J gave up 4 bases; unmatched junction bases: 5. This CDR3 is built from 14 residues. CDR1 is SGDLS and CDR2 is YYNGEE in the germline V gene. The CDR3 here is CASSPGQGFTEAFF. In DNA form, the CDR3 reads TGTGCCAGCAGCCCAGGACAGGGGTTCACTGAAGCTTTCTTT. The whole variable domain, remainder taken from reference TRBV9 and TRBJ1-1, is DSGVTQTPKHLITATGQRVTLRCSPRSGDLSVYWYQQSLDQGLQFLIQYYNGEERAKGNILERFSAQQFPDLHSELNLSSLELGDSALYFCASSPGQGFTEAFFGQGTRLTVV.

This sequence joins TRBV11-1 and TRBJ2-1, with 7 bases matching TRBD1. CDR1 is SGHAT and CDR2 is FQDESV in the germline V gene (reference sequence). The CDR3 is made up of 12 amino acids. The V segment lost 5 bases and the J segment 14 bases; nucleotides outside the gene matches: 9. This CDR3 reads CASSPQGGLKFF. The CDR3 DNA reads as TGTGCCAGCAGCCCCCAAGGGGGCCTAAAGTTCTTC.

V and J are TRBV5-1 and TRBJ1-5; D perhaps matches TRBD1 (6 bases). CDR1 SGHRS and CDR2 YFSETQ come from the germline V gene. V was cut by 0 bases and J by 4 bases, with 8 bases left in between. This CDR3 is 14 amino acids long. CDR3 nucleotides: TGCGCCAGCAGCTTGGGGACAGTTAATCAGCCCCAGCATTTT. This codes for CASSLGTVNQPQHF.

J is TRBJ2-1 and V is TRBV9; 9 nucleotides match TRBD2. V gave up 0 bases and J gave up 9 bases; unmatched junction bases: 10. CDR1 is SGDLS and CDR2 is YYNGEE in the germline V gene. The CDR3 has 16 residues. In DNA, the CDR3 is TGTGCCAGCAGCGTAGAGGCGCGGGGGGGCCTCAGTGAGCAGTTCTTC. Translation gives CASSVEARGGLSEQFF.

V is TRBV6-6 and J is TRBJ1-2, with D possibly being TRBD1 (6 bases). Trimming took off 4 bases at V and 6 bases at J, with 15 bases between the two ends. Germline V gene sequence: CDR1 MNHNY, CDR2 SVGAGI (reference sequence). The CDR3 contains 14 residues. The CDR3 here is CASSFSTGIDGYTF. The CDR3, as DNA: TGTGCCAGCAGTTTTTCCACAGGGATAGATGGCTACACCTTC.

The CDR3 DNA reads as TGTGCCAGCAGTTCACCCCCTCTAGCGGGGGGGGAAGAGACCCAGTACTTC. It translates to CASSSPPLAGGEETQYF. The V call is TRBV28, the J call TRBJ2-5, with 12 bases matching TRBD2. The CDR3 consists of 17 residues. Germline CDR1 reads MDHEN; CDR2 reads SYDVKM. The V gene end was trimmed by 4 bases and the J gene end by 3 bases; junction bases not matched to a gene: 9.

This clone was counted between two and nine times. The chain has TRBV15 and TRBJ1-5, with D tentatively TRBD1 (5 bases). The V end lost 5 bases, the J end lost 7 bases, and 15 bases lay between the germline ends. This CDR3 spans 14 amino acids. Germline lookup yields CDR1 LNHNV and CDR2 YYDKDF (reference sequence). In DNA, the CDR3 is TGTGCCACCAGCCCTGGAGCGGGGGAACAGCCCCAGCATTTT. Translation: CATSPGAGEQPQHF.

The chain carries TRBV6-1 and TRBJ1-3; the D gene is possibly TRBD1 (5 bases). Trimming pared 1 base from V and 5 bases from J, leaving 9 bases between. The CDR3 runs to 14 residues. Germline V gene lookup returns CDR1 MNHNS and CDR2 SASEGT. The CDR3 reads CASSEGQKRNTIYF. The CDR3 nucleotides read TGTGCCAGCAGTGAAGGACAGAAAAGAAACACCATATATTTT.

This chain joins TRBV5-6 and TRBJ1-1; D gene unclear. Trimming removed 4 bases from V and 5 bases from J, with 9 bases in between. The CDR3 spans 12 residues. Germline CDR1 is SGHDT and CDR2 is YYEEEE. The CDR3 coding sequence is TGTGCCAGCAGCCTCTATTTGACTGAAGCTTTCTTT. Translating it yields CASSLYLTEAFF.

The V and J genes are TRBV12-5 and TRBJ1-5; 11 positions agree with TRBD1. The germline V gene encodes CDR1 LGHNT and CDR2 FRNRAP. V shed 5 bases, J shed 6 bases, and the junction held 3 bases outside the gene matches. The CDR3 has 14 residues. In DNA form, the CDR3 reads TGTGCTAGTGGTCGGACAGGGGGCACTCAGCCCCAGCATTTT. Translation: CASGRTGGTQPQHF.

The chain uses TRBV5-4 and TRBJ1-2, with TRBD1 identical over 7 bases. The CDR3 is made up of 13 amino acids. V lost 3 bases to trimming and J lost 4 bases; unmatched junction nucleotides: 3. CDR1 is SGHNT and CDR2 is YYREEE in the germline V gene (reference sequence). CDR3 nucleotide sequence: TGTGCCAGCAGCTCGGACAGGTCCTATGGCTACACCTTC. Its translation is CASSSDRSYGYTF.

This chain links TRBV18 with TRBJ2-2; a weak D match, TRBD1 (6 bases). Between the trimmed V and J ends, which lost 3 bases and 6 bases, there was a span of 17 bases. This CDR3 comprises 16 residues. From germline, CDR1 is KGHSH and CDR2 LQKENI. The DNA of the CDR3 is TGTGCCAGCTCACCCCGGCAGGGGACACAATCCGGGGAGCTGTTTTTT. Translation gives CASSPRQGTQSGELFF.

The chain joins TRBV6-5 to TRBJ1-6, with D hard to call. V lost 7 bases and J 7 bases, leaving 11 bases between the germline ends. Per the germline V gene, CDR1 is MNHEY and CDR2 is SVGAGI. The CDR3 length is 13 residues. CDR3 nucleotide sequence: TGTGCCAGCATTGGCCCGCTCAATTCACCCCTCCACTTT. It yields the protein CASIGPLNSPLHF.

V usage is TRBV4-1 and J usage is TRBJ2-3; 9 bases line up with TRBD2. There are 18 residues in the CDR3. The J segment lost 1 base and the V segment lost 4 bases, leaving 12 bases of the junction unmatched. Per the germline V gene, CDR1 is MGHRA and CDR2 is YSYEKL. The CDR3 loop is CASSPPGVLAGGTDTQYF. The CDR3 DNA follows: TGCGCCAGCAGCCCCCCCGGGGTTTTAGCGGGGGGCACAGATACGCAGTATTTT.

The V and J genes are TRBV28 and TRBJ1-1, with no clear D. The V and J ends lost 6 bases and 2 bases respectively, with 13 bases between them. Germline CDR1 and CDR2: MDHEN and SYDVKM. The CDR3 totals 14 residues. CDR3 sequence reads: CASRSGPTNTEAFF. The CDR3 coding sequence is TGTGCCAGCAGGAGCGGGCCGACAAACACTGAAGCTTTCTTT.

The V call is TRBV2, the J call TRBJ2-3; TRBD1 matches 9 bases. Germline V gene data show CDR1 as SNHLY and CDR2 as FYNNEI. The ends lost 7 bases at V and 6 bases at J; junction bases unmatched: 8. This CDR3 has 14 amino acids. CDR3 protein: CASKPGQGLDTQYF. In DNA, the CDR3 is TGTGCCAGCAAACCGGGACAGGGATTGGATACGCAGTATTTT.